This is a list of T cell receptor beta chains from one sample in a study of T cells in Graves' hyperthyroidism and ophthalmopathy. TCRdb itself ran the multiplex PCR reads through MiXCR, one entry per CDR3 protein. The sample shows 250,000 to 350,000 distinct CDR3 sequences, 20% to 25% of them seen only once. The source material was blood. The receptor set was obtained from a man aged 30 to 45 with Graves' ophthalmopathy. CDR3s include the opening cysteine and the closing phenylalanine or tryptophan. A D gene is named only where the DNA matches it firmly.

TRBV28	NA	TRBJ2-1	CASTPWTILNEQFF
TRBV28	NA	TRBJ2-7	CAVGGQPYEQYF
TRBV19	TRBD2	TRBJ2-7	CASSTRLAGGPVHEQYF
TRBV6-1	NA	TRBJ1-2	CASRPSALGRGYTF
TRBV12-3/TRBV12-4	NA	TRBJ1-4	CASSFTSRPNEKLFF
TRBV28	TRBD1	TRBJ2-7	CASSPRGQGIRYEQYF
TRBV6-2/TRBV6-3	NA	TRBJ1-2	CASSYSRYGYTF
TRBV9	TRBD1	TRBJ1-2	CASSATGTGGLYGYTF
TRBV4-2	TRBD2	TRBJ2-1	CASSQGNGRQYHEQFF
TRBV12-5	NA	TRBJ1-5	CASARGGGDQPQHF